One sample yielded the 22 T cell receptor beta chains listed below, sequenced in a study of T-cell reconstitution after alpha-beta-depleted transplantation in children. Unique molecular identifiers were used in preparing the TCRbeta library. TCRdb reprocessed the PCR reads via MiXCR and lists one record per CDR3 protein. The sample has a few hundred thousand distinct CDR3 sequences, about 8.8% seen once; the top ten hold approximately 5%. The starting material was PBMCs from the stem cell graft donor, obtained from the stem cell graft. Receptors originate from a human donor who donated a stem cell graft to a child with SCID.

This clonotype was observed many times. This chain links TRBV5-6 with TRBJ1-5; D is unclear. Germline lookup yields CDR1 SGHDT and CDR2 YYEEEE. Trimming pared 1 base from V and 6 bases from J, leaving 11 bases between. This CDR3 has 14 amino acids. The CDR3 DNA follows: TGTGCCAGCAGCTTGCGGGCCGCGGGTCAGCCCCAGCATTTT. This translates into CASSLRAAGQPQHF.

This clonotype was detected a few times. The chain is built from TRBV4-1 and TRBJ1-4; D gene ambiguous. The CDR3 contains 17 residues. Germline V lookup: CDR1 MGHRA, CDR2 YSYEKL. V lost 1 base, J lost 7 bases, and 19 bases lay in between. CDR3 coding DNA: TGCGCCAGCAGCCAAGGTCTTGGACTGGATCTAAGTGAAAAACTGTTTTTT. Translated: CASSQGLGLDLSEKLFF.

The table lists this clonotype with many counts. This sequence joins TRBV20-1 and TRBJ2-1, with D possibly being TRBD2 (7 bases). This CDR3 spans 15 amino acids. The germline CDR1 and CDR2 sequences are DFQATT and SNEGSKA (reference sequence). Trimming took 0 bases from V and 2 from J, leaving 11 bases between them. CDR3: CSARDRRGPYNEQFF. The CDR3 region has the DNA TGCAGTGCTAGAGATCGGCGGGGGCCCTACAATGAGCAGTTCTTC.

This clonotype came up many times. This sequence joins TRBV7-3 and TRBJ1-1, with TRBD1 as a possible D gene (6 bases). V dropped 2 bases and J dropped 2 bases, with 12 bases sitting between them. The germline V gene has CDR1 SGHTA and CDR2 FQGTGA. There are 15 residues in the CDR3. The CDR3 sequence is CASSLSGTSNTEAFF. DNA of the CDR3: TGTGCCAGCAGCTTATCCGGGACAAGTAACACTGAAGCTTTCTTT.

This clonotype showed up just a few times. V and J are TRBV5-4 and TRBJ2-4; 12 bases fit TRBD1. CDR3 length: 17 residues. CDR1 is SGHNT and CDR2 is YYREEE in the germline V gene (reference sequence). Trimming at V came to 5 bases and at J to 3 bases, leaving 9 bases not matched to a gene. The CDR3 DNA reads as TGTGCCAGCAGTGCGACCGGGACAGGGGGCATCAAAAACATTCAGTACTTC. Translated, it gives CASSATGTGGIKNIQYF.

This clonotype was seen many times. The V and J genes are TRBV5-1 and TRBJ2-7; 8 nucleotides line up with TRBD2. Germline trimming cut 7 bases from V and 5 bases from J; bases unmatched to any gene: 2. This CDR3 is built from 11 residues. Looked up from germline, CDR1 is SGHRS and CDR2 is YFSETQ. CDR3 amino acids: CASRGGDEQYF. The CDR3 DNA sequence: TGCGCCAGCCGGGGGGGCGACGAGCAGTACTTC.

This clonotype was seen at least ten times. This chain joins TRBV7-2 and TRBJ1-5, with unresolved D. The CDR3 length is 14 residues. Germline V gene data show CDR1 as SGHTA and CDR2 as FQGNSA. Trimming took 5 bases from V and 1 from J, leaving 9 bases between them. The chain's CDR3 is CASSPMLSNQPQHF. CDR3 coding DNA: TGTGCCAGCAGCCCCATGTTAAGCAATCAGCCCCAGCATTTT.

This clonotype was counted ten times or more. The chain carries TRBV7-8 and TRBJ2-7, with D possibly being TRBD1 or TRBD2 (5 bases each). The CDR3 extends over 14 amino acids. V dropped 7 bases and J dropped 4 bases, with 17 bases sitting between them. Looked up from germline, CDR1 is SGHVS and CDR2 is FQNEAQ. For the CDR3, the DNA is TGTGCCAGCACCGAACAGGCGGGTTTGTACGAGCAGTACTTC. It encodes CASTEQAGLYEQYF.

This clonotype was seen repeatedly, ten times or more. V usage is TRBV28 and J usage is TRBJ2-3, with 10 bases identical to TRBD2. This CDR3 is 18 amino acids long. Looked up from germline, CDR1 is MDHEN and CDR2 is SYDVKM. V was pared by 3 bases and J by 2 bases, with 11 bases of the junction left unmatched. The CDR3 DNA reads TGTGCCAGCAGTTTCCTGGCTAGCGGGGGAAGATACACAGATACGCAGTATTTT. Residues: CASSFLASGGRYTDTQYF.

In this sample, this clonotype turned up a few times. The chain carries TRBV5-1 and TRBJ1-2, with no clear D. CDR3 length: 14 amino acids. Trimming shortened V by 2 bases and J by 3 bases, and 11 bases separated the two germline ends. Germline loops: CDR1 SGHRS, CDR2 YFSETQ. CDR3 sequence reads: CASSFEGPHYGYTF. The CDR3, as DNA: TGCGCCAGCAGCTTCGAGGGTCCGCACTATGGCTACACCTTC.

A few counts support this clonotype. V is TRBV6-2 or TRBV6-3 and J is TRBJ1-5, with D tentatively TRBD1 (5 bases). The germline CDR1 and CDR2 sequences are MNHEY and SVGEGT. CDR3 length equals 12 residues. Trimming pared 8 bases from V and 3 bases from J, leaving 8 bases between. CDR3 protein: CASGGYNQPQHF. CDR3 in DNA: TGTGCCAGCGGGGGTTACAATCAGCCCCAGCATTTT.

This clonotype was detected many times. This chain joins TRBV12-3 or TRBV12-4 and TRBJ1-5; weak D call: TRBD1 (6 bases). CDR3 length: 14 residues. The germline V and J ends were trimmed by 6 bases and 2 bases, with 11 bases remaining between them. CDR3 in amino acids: CASSPGGRNQPQHF. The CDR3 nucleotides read TGTGCCAGCAGCCCGGGGGGCCGCAATCAGCCCCAGCATTTT.

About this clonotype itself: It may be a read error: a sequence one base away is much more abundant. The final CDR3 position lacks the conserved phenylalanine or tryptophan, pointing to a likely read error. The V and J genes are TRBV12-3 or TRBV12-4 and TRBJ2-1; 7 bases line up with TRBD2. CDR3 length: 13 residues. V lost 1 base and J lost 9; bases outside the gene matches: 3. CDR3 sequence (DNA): TGTGCCAGCAGTTTAGTAGCGGGTGGTGAGCAGTTCCTC. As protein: CASSLVAGGEQFL.

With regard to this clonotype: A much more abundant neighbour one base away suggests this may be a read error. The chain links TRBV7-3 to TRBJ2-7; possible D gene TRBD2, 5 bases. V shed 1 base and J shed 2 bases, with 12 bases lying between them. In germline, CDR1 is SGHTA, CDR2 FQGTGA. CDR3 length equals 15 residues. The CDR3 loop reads CASSLSQEAAYEQYF. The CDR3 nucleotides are TGTGCCAGCAGCTTAAGTCAGGAGGCGGCCTACGAGCAGTACTTC. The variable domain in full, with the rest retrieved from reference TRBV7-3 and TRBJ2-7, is GAGVSQTPSNKVTEKGKYVELRCDPISGHTALYWYRQSLGQGPEFLIYFQGTGAADDSGLPNDRFFAVRPEGSVSTLKIQRTERGDSAVYLCASSLSQEAAYEQYFGPGTRLTVT.

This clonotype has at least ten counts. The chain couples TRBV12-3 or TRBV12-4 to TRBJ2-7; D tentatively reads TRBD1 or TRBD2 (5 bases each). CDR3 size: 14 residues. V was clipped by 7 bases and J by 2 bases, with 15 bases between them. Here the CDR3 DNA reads TGTGCCAGCACCCTCGGGACGCACGCCTACGAGCAGTACTTC. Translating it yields CASTLGTHAYEQYF.

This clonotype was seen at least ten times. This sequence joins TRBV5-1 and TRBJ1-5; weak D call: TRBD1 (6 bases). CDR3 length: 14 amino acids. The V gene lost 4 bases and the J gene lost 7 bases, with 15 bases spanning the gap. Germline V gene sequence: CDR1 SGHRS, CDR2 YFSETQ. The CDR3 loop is CASSPTTGNQPQHF. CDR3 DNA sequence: TGCGCCAGCAGCCCAACTACAGGGAACCAGCCCCAGCATTTT.

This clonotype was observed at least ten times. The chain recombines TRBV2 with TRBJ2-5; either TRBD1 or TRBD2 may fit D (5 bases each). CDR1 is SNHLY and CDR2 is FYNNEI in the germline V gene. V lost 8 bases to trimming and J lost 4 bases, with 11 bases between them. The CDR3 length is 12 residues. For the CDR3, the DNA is TGTGCCAGCGGGACGAGCCCAGAGACCCAGTACTTC. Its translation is CASGTSPETQYF.

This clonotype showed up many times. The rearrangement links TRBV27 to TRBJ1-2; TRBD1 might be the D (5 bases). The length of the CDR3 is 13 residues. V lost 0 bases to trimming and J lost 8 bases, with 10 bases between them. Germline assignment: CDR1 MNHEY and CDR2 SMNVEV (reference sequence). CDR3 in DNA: TGTGCCAGCAGTTTATCTCAGGGCGCGGGCTACACCTTC. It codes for CASSLSQGAGYTF.

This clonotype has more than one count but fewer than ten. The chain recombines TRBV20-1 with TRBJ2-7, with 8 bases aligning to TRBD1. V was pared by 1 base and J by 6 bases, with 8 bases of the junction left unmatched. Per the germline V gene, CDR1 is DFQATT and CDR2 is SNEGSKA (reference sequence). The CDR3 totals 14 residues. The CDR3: CSARARQGRIEQYF. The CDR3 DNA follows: TGCAGTGCTAGAGCCAGACAGGGGCGAATCGAGCAGTACTTC.

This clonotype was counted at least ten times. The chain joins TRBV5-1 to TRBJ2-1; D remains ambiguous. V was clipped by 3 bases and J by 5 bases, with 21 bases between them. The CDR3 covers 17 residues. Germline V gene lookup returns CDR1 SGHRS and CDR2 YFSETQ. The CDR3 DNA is TGCGCCAGCAGCTCCTCCCCTCGACGGCGGAGCAACAATGAGCAGTTCTTC. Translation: CASSSSPRRRSNNEQFF.

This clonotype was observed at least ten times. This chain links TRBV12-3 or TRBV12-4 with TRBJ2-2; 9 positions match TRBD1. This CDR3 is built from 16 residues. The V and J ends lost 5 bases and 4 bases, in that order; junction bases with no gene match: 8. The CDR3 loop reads CASSPQGQGRTGELFF. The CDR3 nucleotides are TGTGCCAGCAGTCCACAGGGACAGGGTCGCACCGGGGAGCTGTTTTTT.

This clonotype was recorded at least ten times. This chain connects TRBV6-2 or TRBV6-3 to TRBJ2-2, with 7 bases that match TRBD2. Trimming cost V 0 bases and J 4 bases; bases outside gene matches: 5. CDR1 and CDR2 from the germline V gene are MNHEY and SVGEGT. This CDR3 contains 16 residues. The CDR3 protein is CASSYSGGKPTGELFF. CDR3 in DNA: TGTGCCAGCAGTTACTCCGGGGGGAAGCCCACCGGGGAGCTGTTTTTT.